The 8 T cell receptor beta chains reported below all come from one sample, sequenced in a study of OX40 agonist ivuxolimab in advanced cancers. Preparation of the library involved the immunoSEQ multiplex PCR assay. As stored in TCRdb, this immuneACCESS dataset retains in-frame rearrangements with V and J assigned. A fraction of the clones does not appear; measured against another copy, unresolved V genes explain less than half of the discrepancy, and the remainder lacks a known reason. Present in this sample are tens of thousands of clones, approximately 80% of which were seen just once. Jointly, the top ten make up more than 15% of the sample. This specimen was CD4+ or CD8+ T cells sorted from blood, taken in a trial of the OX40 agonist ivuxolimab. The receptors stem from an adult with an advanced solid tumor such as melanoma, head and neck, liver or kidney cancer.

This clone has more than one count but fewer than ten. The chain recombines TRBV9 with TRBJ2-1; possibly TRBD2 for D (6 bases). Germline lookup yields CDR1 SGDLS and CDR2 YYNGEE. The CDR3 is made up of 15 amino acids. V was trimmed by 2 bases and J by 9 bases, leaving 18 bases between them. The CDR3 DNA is TGTGCCAGCAGCGTTTCCGGGAGTAAGATGTTTGAGCAGTTCTTC. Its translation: CASSVSGSKMFEQFF.

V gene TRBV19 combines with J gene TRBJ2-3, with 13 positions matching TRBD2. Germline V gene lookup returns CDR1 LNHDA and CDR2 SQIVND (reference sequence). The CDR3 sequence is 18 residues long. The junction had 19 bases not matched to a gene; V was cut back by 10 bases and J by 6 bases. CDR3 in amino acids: CATTAQTSGGAGPDTQYF. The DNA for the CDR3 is TGTGCCACCACTGCGCAAACTAGCGGGGGGGCCGGGCCGGATACGCAGTATTTT.

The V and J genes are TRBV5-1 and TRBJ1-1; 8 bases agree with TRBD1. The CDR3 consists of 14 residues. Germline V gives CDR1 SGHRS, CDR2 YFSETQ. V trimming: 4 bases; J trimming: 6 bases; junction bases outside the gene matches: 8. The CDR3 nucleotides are TGCGCCAGCAGCCTGGGACAGGTGGGCGCTGAAGCTTTCTTT. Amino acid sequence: CASSLGQVGAEAFF.

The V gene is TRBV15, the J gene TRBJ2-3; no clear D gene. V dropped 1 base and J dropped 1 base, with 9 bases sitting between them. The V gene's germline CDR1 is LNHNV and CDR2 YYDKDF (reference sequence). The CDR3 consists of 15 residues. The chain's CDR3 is CATSRGAGRTDTQYF. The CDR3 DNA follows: TGTGCCACCAGCAGAGGGGCAGGTCGCACAGATACGCAGTATTTT.

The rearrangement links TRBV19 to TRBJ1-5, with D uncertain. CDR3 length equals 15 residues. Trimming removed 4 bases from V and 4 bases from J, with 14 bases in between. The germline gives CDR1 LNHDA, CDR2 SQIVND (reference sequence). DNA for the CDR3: TGTGCCAGTAGTAAAACCCCACCCGGAAATCAGCCCCAGCATTTT. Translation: CASSKTPPGNQPQHF. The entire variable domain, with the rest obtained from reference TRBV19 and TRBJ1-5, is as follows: DGGITQSPKYLFRKEGQNVTLSCEQNLNHDAMYWYRQDPGQGLRLIYYSQIVNDFQKGDIAEGYSVSREKKESFPLTVTSAQKNPTAFYLCASSKTPPGNQPQHFGDGTRLSIL.

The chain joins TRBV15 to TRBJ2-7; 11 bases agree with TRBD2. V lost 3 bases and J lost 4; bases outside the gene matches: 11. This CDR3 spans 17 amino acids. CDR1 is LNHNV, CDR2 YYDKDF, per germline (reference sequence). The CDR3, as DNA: TGTGCCACCAGCAGCCCACTAGCGGGAGAAAACCCATACGAGCAGTACTTC. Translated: CATSSPLAGENPYEQYF.

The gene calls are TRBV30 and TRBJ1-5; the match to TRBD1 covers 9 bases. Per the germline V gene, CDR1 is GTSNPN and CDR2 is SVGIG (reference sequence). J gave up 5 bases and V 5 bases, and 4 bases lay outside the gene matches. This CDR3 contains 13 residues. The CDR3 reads CAWGQGRDQPQHF. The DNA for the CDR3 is TGTGCCTGGGGACAGGGGAGAGATCAGCCCCAGCATTTT.

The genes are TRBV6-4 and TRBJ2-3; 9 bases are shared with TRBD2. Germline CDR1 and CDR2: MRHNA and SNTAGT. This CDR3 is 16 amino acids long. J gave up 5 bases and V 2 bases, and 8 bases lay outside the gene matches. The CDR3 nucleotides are TGTGCCAGCAGTGACGGCGCGGGGGGGCCTTTAGATACGCAGTATTTT. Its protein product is CASSDGAGGPLDTQYF.